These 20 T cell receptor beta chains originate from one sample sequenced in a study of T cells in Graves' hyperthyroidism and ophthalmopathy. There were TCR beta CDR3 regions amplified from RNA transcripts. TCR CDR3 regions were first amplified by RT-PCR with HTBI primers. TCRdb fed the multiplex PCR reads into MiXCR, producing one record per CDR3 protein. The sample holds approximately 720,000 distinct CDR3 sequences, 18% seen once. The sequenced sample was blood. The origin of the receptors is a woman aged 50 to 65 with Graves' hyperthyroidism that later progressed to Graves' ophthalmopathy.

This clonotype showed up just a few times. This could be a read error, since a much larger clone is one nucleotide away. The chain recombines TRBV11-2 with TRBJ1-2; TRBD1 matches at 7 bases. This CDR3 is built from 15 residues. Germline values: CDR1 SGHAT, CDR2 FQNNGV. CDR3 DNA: TGTTCCAGCAGCCTGGGGACAGAAACTAACTATGGCTACACCTTC. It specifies CSSSLGTETNYGYTF.

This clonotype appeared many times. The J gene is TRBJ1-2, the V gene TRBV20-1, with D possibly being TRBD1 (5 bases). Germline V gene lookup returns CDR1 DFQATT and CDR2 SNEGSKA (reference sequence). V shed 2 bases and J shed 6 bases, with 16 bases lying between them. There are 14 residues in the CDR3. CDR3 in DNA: TGCAGTGCTAGAATTCTTCGGGGCTGGGATGGCTACACCTTC. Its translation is CSARILRGWDGYTF.

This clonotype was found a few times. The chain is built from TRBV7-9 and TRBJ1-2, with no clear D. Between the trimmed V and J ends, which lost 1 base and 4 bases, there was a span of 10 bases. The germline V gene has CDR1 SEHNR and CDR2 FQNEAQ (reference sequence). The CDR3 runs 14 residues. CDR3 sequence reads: CASSLGAEPYGYTF. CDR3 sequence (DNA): TGTGCCAGCAGCTTAGGTGCAGAACCCTATGGCTACACCTTC.

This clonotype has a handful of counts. CDR3 in DNA: TGTGCCAGTAGTATAACCTTCATCCGGGTCCTTAATTCACCCCTCCACTTT. This codes for CASSITFIRVLNSPLHF. The genes are TRBV19 and TRBJ1-6; the D is unclear. Germline CDR1 and CDR2: LNHDA and SQIVND (reference sequence). This CDR3 has 17 amino acids. V was shortened by 2 bases and J by 6 bases, with 17 bases between the two germline ends. Full variable domain (outside the CDR3, taken from reference TRBV19 and TRBJ1-6): DGGITQSPKYLFRKEGQNVTLSCEQNLNHDAMYWYRQDPGQGLRLIYYSQIVNDFQKGDIAEGYSVSREKKESFPLTVTSAQKNPTAFYLCASSITFIRVLNSPLHFGNGTRLTVT.

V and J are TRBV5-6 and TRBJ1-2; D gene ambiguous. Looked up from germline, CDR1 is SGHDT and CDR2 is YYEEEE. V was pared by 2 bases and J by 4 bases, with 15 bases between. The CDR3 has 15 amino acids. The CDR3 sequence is CASSLGLEGSYGYTF. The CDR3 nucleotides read TGTGCCAGCAGCTTAGGTTTAGAGGGTTCCTATGGCTACACCTTC. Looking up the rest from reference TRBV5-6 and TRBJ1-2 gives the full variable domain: DAGVTQSPTHLIKTRGQQVTLRCSPKSGHDTVSWYQQALGQGPQFIFQYYEEEERQRGNFPDRFSGHQFPNYSSELNVNALLLGDSALYLCASSLGLEGSYGYTFGSGTRLTVV.

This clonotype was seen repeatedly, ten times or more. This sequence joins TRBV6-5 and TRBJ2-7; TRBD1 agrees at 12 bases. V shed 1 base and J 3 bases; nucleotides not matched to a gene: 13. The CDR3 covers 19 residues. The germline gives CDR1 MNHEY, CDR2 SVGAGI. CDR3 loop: CASSYFPTSGQGAFYEQYF. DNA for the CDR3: TGTGCCAGCAGTTACTTCCCTACTTCGGGACAGGGGGCGTTCTACGAGCAGTACTTC.

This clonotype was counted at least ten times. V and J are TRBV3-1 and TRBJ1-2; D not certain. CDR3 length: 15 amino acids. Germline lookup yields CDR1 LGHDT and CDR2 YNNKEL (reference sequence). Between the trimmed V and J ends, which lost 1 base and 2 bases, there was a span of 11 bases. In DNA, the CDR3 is TGTGCCAGCAGCCAAGCGACCCTGGGAAACTATGGCTACACCTTC. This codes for CASSQATLGNYGYTF. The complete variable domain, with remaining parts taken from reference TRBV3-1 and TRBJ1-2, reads DTAVSQTPKYLVTQMGNDKSIKCEQNLGHDTMYWYKQDSKKFLKIMFSYNNKELIINETVPNRFSPKSPDKAHLNLHINSLELGDSAVYFCASSQATLGNYGYTFGSGTRLTVV.

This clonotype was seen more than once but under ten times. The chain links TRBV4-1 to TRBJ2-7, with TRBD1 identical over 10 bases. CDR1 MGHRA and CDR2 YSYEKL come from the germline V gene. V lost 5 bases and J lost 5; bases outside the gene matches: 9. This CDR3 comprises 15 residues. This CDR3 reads CASSYWTGGVNEQYF. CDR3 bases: TGCGCCAGCAGCTATTGGACAGGGGGTGTTAACGAGCAGTACTTC.

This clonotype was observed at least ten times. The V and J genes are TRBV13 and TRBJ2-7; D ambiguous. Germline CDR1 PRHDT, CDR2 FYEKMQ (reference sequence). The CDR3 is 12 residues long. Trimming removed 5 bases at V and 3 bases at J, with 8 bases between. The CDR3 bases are TGTGCCAGCAGCCTTACCCGCTACGAGCAGTACTTC. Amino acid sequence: CASSLTRYEQYF.

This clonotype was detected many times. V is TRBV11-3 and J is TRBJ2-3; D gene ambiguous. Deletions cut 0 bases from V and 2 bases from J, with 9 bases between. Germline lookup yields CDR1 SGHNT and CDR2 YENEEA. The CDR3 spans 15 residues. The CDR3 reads CASSLDGADTDTQYF. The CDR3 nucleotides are TGTGCCAGCAGCTTAGATGGCGCGGACACAGATACGCAGTATTTT.

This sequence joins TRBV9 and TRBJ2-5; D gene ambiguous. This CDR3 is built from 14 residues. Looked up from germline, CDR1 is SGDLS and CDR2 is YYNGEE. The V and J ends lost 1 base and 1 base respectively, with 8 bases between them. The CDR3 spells CASSVSGFQETQYF. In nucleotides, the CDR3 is TGTGCCAGCAGCGTATCCGGTTTCCAAGAGACCCAGTACTTC. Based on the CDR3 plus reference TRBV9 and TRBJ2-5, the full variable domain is DSGVTQTPKHLITATGQRVTLRCSPRSGDLSVYWYQQSLDQGLQFLIQYYNGEERAKGNILERFSAQQFPDLHSELNLSSLELGDSALYFCASSVSGFQETQYFGPGTRLLVL.

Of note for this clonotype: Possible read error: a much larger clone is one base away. This chain's CDR3 is CASSSRGGAEAFF. The CDR3 bases are TGTGCCAGCAGCTCCCGGGGTGGCGCTGAAGCTTTCTTT. This rearrangement joins TRBV7-2 to TRBJ1-1; D unclear. Deletions cut 4 bases from V and 6 bases from J, with 12 bases between. The CDR3 consists of 13 residues. Germline V CDR1 and CDR2: SGHTA, FQGNSA.

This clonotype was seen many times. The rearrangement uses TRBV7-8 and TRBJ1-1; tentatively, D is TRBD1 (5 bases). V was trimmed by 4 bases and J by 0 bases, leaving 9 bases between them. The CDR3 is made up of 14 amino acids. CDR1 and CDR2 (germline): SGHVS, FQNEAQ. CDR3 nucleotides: TGTGCCAGCAGCTCAGAGGGGATGAACACTGAAGCTTTCTTT. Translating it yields CASSSEGMNTEAFF. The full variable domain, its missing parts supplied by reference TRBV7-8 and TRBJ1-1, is GAGVSQSPRYKVAKRGQDVALRCDPISGHVSLFWYQQALGQGPEFLTYFQNEAQLDKSGLPSDRFFAERPEGSVSTLKIQRTQQEDSAVYLCASSSEGMNTEAFFGQGTRLTVV.

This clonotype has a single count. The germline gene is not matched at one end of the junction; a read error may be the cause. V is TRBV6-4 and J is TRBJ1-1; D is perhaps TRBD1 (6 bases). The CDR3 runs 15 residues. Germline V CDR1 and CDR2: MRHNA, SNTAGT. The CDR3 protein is CASSYSLYRVTEAFF. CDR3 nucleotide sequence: TGTGCCAGCAGTTACTCCCTTTACAGGGTCACTGAAGCTTTCTTT.

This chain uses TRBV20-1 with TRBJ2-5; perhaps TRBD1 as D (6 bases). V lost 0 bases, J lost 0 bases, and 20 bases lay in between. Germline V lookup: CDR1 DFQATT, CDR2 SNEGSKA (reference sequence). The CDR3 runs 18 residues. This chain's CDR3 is CSARDTSGWGPYQETQYF. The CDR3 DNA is TGCAGTGCTAGAGATACGTCAGGATGGGGGCCGTACCAAGAGACCCAGTACTTC.

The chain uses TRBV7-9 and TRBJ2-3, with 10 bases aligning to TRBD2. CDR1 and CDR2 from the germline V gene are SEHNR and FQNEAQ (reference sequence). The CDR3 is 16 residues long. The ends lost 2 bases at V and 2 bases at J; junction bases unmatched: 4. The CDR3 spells CASSLLAGGITDTQYF. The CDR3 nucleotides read TGTGCCAGCAGCTTATTAGCGGGGGGAATCACAGATACGCAGTATTTT.

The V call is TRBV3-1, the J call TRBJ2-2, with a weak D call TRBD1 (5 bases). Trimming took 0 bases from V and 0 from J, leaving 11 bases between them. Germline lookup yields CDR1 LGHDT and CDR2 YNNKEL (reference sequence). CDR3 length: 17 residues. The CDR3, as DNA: TGTGCCAGCAGCCAAGATCTTTTACAGGCGAACACCGGGGAGCTGTTTTTT. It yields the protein CASSQDLLQANTGELFF.

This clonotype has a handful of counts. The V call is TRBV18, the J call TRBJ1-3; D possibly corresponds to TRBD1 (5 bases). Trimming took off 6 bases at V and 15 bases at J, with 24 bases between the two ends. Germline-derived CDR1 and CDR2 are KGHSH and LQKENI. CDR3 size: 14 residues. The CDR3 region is CASSSLAGTEETYF. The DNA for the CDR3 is TGTGCCAGCTCGTCTTTAGCCGGGACGGAGGAAACATATTTT.

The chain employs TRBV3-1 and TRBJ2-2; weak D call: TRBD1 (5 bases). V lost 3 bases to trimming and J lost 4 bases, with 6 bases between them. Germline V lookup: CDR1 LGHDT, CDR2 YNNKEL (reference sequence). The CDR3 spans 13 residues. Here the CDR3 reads CASSHTGTGELFF. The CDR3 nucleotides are TGTGCCAGCAGCCACACAGGCACCGGGGAGCTGTTTTTT.

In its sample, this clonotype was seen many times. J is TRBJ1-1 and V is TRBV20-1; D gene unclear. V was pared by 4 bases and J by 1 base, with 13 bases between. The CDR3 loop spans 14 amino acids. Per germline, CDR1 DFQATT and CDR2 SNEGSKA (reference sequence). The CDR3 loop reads CSANSPGSNTEAFF. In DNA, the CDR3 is TGCAGTGCTAATTCCCCGGGATCGAACACTGAAGCTTTCTTT.